The present entry profiles one T cell receptor beta chain with its context. This entry comes from a study of technical replicates of blood from a handful of donors. The repertoire was sequenced with immunoSEQ multiplex PCR; TCRdb's copy has only in-frame clones and lacks some. This sample has 53,000 or so clones; about 86% occur once, and the top ten carry 5% to 6%. This clonotype originated in a human donor in good health. Some clones in this sample may be carry-over from other donors' samples. Sequences were obtained from PBMCs.

This CDR3 reads CASSATRGVLEAFF. The CDR3, as DNA: TGTGCCAGCAGCGCGACACGGGGGGTGCTTGAAGCTTTCTTT. The chain carries TRBV7-9 and TRBJ1-1; maybe TRBD1 (5 bases). Trimming stripped 5 bases from V and 7 bases from J, with 17 bases between. Germline V gives CDR1 SEHNR, CDR2 FQNEAQ (reference sequence). The CDR3 loop spans 14 amino acids. The whole variable domain, filled in from reference TRBV7-9 and TRBJ1-1, reads DTGVSQNPRHKITKRGQNVTFRCDPISEHNRLYWYRQTLGQGPEFLTYFQNEAQLEKSRLLSDRFSAERPKGSFSTLEIQRTEQGDSAMYLCASSATRGVLEAFFGQGTRLTVV.